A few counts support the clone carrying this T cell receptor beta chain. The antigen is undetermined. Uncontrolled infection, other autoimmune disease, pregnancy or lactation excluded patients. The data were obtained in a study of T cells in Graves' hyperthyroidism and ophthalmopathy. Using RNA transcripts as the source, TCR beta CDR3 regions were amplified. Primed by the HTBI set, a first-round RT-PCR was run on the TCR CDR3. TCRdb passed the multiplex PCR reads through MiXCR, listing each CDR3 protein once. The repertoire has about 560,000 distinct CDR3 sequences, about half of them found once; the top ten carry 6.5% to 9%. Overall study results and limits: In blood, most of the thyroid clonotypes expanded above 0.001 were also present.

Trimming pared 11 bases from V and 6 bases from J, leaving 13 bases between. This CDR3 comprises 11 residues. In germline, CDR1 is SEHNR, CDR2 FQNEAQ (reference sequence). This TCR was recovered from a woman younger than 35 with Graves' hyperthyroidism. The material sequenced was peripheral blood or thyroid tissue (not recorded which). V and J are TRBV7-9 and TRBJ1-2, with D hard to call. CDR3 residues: CAWSVRDGYTF. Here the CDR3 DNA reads TGTGCCTGGAGTGTACGGGATGGCTACACCTTC.